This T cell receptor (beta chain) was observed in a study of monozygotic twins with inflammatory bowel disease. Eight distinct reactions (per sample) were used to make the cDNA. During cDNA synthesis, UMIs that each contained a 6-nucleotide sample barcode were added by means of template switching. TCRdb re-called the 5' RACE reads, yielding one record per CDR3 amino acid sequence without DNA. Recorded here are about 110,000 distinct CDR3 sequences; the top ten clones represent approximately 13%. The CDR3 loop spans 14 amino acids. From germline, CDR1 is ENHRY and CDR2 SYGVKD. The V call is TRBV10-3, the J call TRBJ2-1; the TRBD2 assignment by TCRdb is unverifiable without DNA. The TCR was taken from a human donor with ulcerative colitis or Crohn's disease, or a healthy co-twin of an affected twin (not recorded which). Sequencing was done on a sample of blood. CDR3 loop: CAIGMGGGHNEQFF.